The 28 T cell receptor beta chains listed next were all sequenced from one sample in a study of shared clonotypes between healthy human individuals. The method was immunoSEQ multiplex PCR; TCRdb's version includes in-frame clones alone and lacks a portion of them. This table has about 1,500,000 clones, more than 95% appearing once. Sample: naive CD4+ T cells sorted from blood. Subset indicated: CD45RA+ positively selected. Receptors originate from a man aged 25 to 40 in good health.

The chain has TRBV9 and TRBJ2-2, with 10 nucleotides matching TRBD2. After removal of 2 bases from V and 5 bases from J, the junction contained 3 bases not matched to a gene. Germline assignment: CDR1 SGDLS and CDR2 YYNGEE. The CDR3 totals 15 residues. CDR3 nucleotides: TGTGCCAGCAGCGTCCAGACTAGCGGGACCGGGGAGCTGTTTTTT. Translating it yields CASSVQTSGTGELFF.

A remark on this clone: Other DNA variants within this sample encode the same CDR3. This chain links TRBV9 with TRBJ2-7; the D gene could be TRBD1 or TRBD2 (5 bases each). There are 13 residues in the CDR3. Germline V CDR1 and CDR2: SGDLS, YYNGEE. V lost 4 bases, J lost 3 bases, and 11 bases lay in between. The CDR3 sequence is CASSPGGGYEQYF. The CDR3 DNA sequence: TGTGCCAGCAGCCCGGGTGGGGGCTACGAGCAGTACTTC.

This rearrangement joins TRBV10-1 to TRBJ2-3; the D call may be TRBD1 or TRBD2 (5 bases each). Germline V gene sequence: CDR1 WNHNN, CDR2 SYGVQD (reference sequence). V lost 2 bases and J 2 bases, leaving 11 bases between the germline ends. The CDR3 contains 15 residues. Here the CDR3 DNA reads TGCGCCAGCAGTGAGCCGGGACCTAACACAGATACGCAGTATTTT. Protein product: CASSEPGPNTDTQYF.

On this clone itself: The identical CDR3 is also encoded by other nucleotide sequences in the sample. V and J are TRBV5-1 and TRBJ2-3; 8 nucleotides align to TRBD2. The germline CDR1 and CDR2 sequences are SGHRS and YFSETQ. The length of the CDR3 is 15 residues. V shed 2 bases, J shed 1 base, and the junction held 3 bases outside the gene matches. The CDR3: CASSFVTSGTDTQYF. In DNA, the CDR3 is TGCGCCAGCAGCTTTGTGACTAGCGGCACAGATACGCAGTATTTT.

The chain joins TRBV15 to TRBJ2-7, with D maybe TRBD2 (6 bases). Germline assignment: CDR1 LNHNV and CDR2 YYDKDF (reference sequence). Trimming cost V 1 base and J 2 bases, with 18 bases left between them. The CDR3 runs to 17 residues. The CDR3 bases are TGTGCCACCAGCAGAGTGGTGGGGACTCGAGCAACCTACGAGCAGTACTTC. It is translated as CATSRVVGTRATYEQYF.

The rearrangement links TRBV6-6 to TRBJ2-5; possible D gene TRBD1, 6 bases. This CDR3 has 14 residues. Looked up from germline, CDR1 is MNHNY and CDR2 is SVGAGI (reference sequence). V was trimmed by 7 bases and J by 5 bases, leaving 17 bases between them. In DNA, the CDR3 is TGTGCCAGCACCCACAGAAGGGGGTGGGAGACCCAGTACTTC. It codes for CASTHRRGWETQYF.

V gene TRBV7-3 combines with J gene TRBJ2-6; D is unclear. The germline gives CDR1 SGHTA, CDR2 FQGTGA. Trimming took 5 bases from V and 0 from J, leaving 8 bases between them. This CDR3 is built from 15 residues. The CDR3 reads CASSHGGSGANVLTF. The CDR3 coding sequence is TGTGCCAGCAGCCATGGTGGCTCTGGGGCCAACGTCCTGACTTTC.

V gene TRBV2 combines with J gene TRBJ1-4, with 10 bases fitting TRBD1. This CDR3 contains 15 residues. The ends lost 4 bases at V and 5 bases at J; junction bases unmatched: 4. The germline gives CDR1 SNHLY, CDR2 FYNNEI. The CDR3 loop reads CASSGGQGNNEKLFF. DNA of the CDR3: TGTGCCAGCAGTGGGGGACAGGGGAACAATGAAAAACTGTTTTTT.

The chain employs TRBV5-4 and TRBJ1-2; 8 positions match TRBD1. This CDR3 is built from 13 residues. Germline-derived CDR1 and CDR2 are SGHNT and YYREEE (reference sequence). Losses at the gene ends were 4 bases for V and 8 bases for J; bases not matched to a gene: 7. This CDR3 is CASSAGQVRGYTF. CDR3 nucleotides: TGTGCCAGCAGCGCGGGACAGGTTAGGGGCTACACCTTC.

To note about this clone: The identical CDR3 is also encoded by other nucleotide sequences in the sample. The J gene is TRBJ1-1, the V gene TRBV5-1, with TRBD1 as a possible D gene (5 bases). From germline, CDR1 is SGHRS and CDR2 YFSETQ. V was cut by 4 bases and J by 1 base, with 11 bases left in between. This CDR3 spans 14 amino acids. CDR3 protein: CASSPTTGNTEAFF. The CDR3 DNA is TGCGCCAGCAGCCCAACAACAGGGAACACTGAAGCTTTCTTT.

The chain employs TRBV28 and TRBJ1-4; perhaps TRBD1 as D (5 bases). The CDR3 runs to 15 residues. V gave up 5 bases and J gave up 7 bases, with 17 bases separating them. Germline values: CDR1 MDHEN, CDR2 SYDVKM. CDR3 amino acids: CASSAPVVGGEKLFF. DNA for the CDR3: TGTGCCAGCAGTGCCCCTGTGGTCGGGGGTGAAAAACTGTTTTTT.

Remarks on this clone: This sample includes further DNA sequences coding for the same CDR3. The chain carries TRBV29-1 and TRBJ1-2; D not resolved. The CDR3 is made up of 12 amino acids. The V gene's germline CDR1 is SQVTM and CDR2 ANQGSEA. V was cut by 3 bases and J by 2 bases, with 7 bases left in between. The CDR3 region is CSVEGRNYGYTF. CDR3 nucleotide sequence: TGCAGCGTTGAGGGTCGGAACTATGGCTACACCTTC.

This chain connects TRBV9 to TRBJ1-1; weak D call: TRBD1 (5 bases). Germline values: CDR1 SGDLS, CDR2 YYNGEE. The CDR3 contains 15 residues. V was pared by 4 bases and J by 1 base, with 14 bases between. The CDR3 DNA reads as TGTGCCAGCAGCACGGGGGGGAGGCCGAACACTGAAGCTTTCTTT. The encoded protein is CASSTGGRPNTEAFF.

In regard to this clone: The same CDR3 can be traced to other DNA sequences in this sample. V usage is TRBV5-1 and J usage is TRBJ2-7; TRBD2 matches at 12 bases. The germline V gene has CDR1 SGHRS and CDR2 YFSETQ. V lost 3 bases and J lost 2; bases outside the gene matches: 3. The CDR3 runs 15 residues. This CDR3 is CASSSGLAGPYEQYF. As DNA, the CDR3 is TGCGCCAGCAGCTCGGGACTAGCGGGTCCCTACGAGCAGTACTTC.

Worth noting for this clone: This same CDR3 is encoded by further DNA sequences in the sample. V is TRBV7-2 and J is TRBJ2-2, with 11 bases fitting TRBD1. The J segment lost 6 bases and the V segment lost 4 bases, leaving 4 bases of the junction unmatched. This CDR3 contains 15 residues. Per germline, CDR1 SGHTA and CDR2 FQGNSA. The CDR3 DNA follows: TGTGCCAGCAGCTCACTGGGACAGGGGGCCGGGGAGCTGTTTTTT. This translates into CASSSLGQGAGELFF.

V and J are TRBV28 and TRBJ2-7; the D is unclear. V lost 5 bases and J 4 bases, leaving 18 bases between the germline ends. CDR3 length: 15 amino acids. The V gene's germline CDR1 is MDHEN and CDR2 SYDVKM. CDR3 sequence: CASSPLGSKPYEQYF. The CDR3 nucleotides are TGTGCCAGCAGTCCCCTGGGAAGTAAACCATACGAGCAGTACTTC.

V usage is TRBV11-2 and J usage is TRBJ2-7; a possible D gene is TRBD2 (6 bases). V was trimmed by 5 bases and J by 0 bases, leaving 14 bases between them. Germline CDR1 and CDR2: SGHAT and FQNNGV. The CDR3 loop spans 15 amino acids. CDR3: CASSIREFPSYEQYF. DNA for the CDR3: TGTGCCAGCAGCATCCGGGAGTTCCCCTCCTACGAGCAGTACTTC.

This sequence joins TRBV5-1 and TRBJ1-1; D gene unclear. The ends were cut back, 0 bases at V and 1 base at J, with 13 bases in the middle. The CDR3 is 16 amino acids. The germline gives CDR1 SGHRS, CDR2 YFSETQ. CDR3 loop: CASSLADLTENTEAFF. In DNA, the CDR3 is TGCGCCAGCAGCTTGGCCGATTTGACGGAGAACACTGAAGCTTTCTTT.

Of note for this clone: Germline is not matched at one junction end, which may reflect a read error. The J gene is TRBJ2-5, the V gene TRBV2; 7 bases agree with TRBD2. Germline V gives CDR1 SNHLY, CDR2 FYNNEI. CDR3 length equals 13 residues. The CDR3 region has the DNA TGTGCCAGCCGTGACAGAGCGGGAACGACCCAGTACTTC. It translates to CASRDRAGTTQYF. Variable domain in full (rest from reference TRBV2 and TRBJ2-5): EPEVTQTPSHQVTQMGQEVILRCVPISNHLYFYWYRQILGQKVEFLVSFYNNEISEKSEIFDDQFSVERPDGSNFTLKIRSTKLEDSAMYFCASRDRAGTTQYFGPGTRLLVL.

The gene calls are TRBV15 and TRBJ2-7; D is undetermined. Deletions cut 3 bases from V and 2 bases from J, with 5 bases between. CDR3 length: 12 residues. Germline V gives CDR1 LNHNV, CDR2 YYDKDF (reference sequence). CDR3 sequence (DNA): TGTGCCACCAGCAGCACTACCTACGAGCAGTACTTC. Translated: CATSSTTYEQYF.

This sequence joins TRBV19 and TRBJ2-1; 10 nucleotides align to TRBD2. Germline CDR1 LNHDA, CDR2 SQIVND (reference sequence). The J segment lost 9 bases and the V segment lost 5 bases, leaving 16 bases of the junction unmatched. The CDR3 runs to 17 residues. The CDR3, as DNA: TGTGCCAGTAGTCCCCTTAGGGGGCTAGCGGGAGCGGCTGAGCAGTTCTTC. Translating gives CASSPLRGLAGAAEQFF.

The rearrangement links TRBV6-5 to TRBJ2-2, with D perhaps assigned TRBD1 or TRBD2 (6 bases each). Trimming removed 6 bases at V and 9 bases at J, with 14 bases between. CDR1 and CDR2 (germline): MNHEY, SVGAGI. The CDR3 loop spans 13 amino acids. CDR3 sequence reads: CASSQRGPRELFF. The CDR3 coding sequence is TGTGCCAGCAGCCAACGGGGGCCTAGGGAGCTGTTTTTT.

The rearrangement links TRBV4-1 to TRBJ2-7; 10 nucleotides line up with TRBD2. This CDR3 has 15 amino acids. Losses at the gene ends were 5 bases for V and 4 bases for J; bases not matched to a gene: 8. Germline V gene data show CDR1 as MGHRA and CDR2 as YSYEKL. The CDR3 region is CASSLLAGDGYEQYF. The CDR3 DNA follows: TGCGCCAGCAGCTTGCTAGCGGGAGATGGGTACGAGCAGTACTTC.

The V and J genes are TRBV7-9 and TRBJ2-3; maybe TRBD1 (6 bases). The length of the CDR3 is 14 residues. V lost 1 base and J lost 6, with 11 bases in between. Per germline, CDR1 SEHNR and CDR2 FQNEAQ (reference sequence). In DNA, the CDR3 is TGTGCCAGCAGCTTAGTTCAGGGGCCGGATACGCAGTATTTT. It specifies CASSLVQGPDTQYF.

The rearrangement links TRBV6-5 to TRBJ2-1; D perhaps matches TRBD2 (5 bases). This CDR3 has 12 residues. Between the trimmed V and J ends, which lost 5 bases and 9 bases, there was a span of 11 bases. The germline CDR1 and CDR2 sequences are MNHEY and SVGAGI. The CDR3 region has the DNA TGTGCCAGCAGTGCTCCTAGCATTGAGCAGTTCTTC. Protein product: CASSAPSIEQFF.

This clone was observed once. The rearrangement links TRBV30 to TRBJ2-1; 9 bases align to TRBD1. Per the germline V gene, CDR1 is GTSNPN and CDR2 is SVGIG (reference sequence). CDR3 length equals 14 residues. The V gene end was trimmed by 4 bases and the J gene end by 4 bases; junction bases not matched to a gene: 5. Here the CDR3 DNA reads TGTGCCTGGAACGGACAGGGGTCTTACAATGAGCAGTTCTTC. Residues: CAWNGQGSYNEQFF.

Concerning this clone: The same CDR3 arises from other DNA sequences in this sample as well. This chain links TRBV2 with TRBJ2-1; 13 bases are shared with TRBD2. This CDR3 is 14 amino acids long. The junction had 0 bases not matched to a gene; V was cut back by 6 bases and J by 4 bases. Germline V CDR1 and CDR2: SNHLY, FYNNEI. CDR3 residues: CASRGLAGYNEQFF. CDR3 nucleotides: TGTGCCAGCAGGGGACTAGCGGGGTACAATGAGCAGTTCTTC.

In its sample, this clone was seen once. The chain carries TRBV11-2 and TRBJ2-1; the D call may be TRBD1 or TRBD2 (5 bases each). This CDR3 has 16 residues. V shed 3 bases and J shed 6 bases, with 18 bases lying between them. Germline CDR1 reads SGHAT; CDR2 reads FQNNGV. DNA of the CDR3: TGTGCCAGCAGCTTTTTTCCTGGGACCGGTCTCAATGAGCAGTTCTTC. This gives the protein CASSFFPGTGLNEQFF.